This T cell receptor (beta chain) was captured by sequencing in a study of identical twins. General study results and limits: Insertions were reduced in abundant cord blood beta clonotypes but not in memory repertoires. Weaker excess sharing between twins was seen in beta out-of-frame sequences. Possibly, invariant MAIT and iNKT cells partly confounded zero-insertion analyses.

Notes on this clonotype: What it binds is not known.

Donors were all healthy Caucasians. One entry per CDR3 protein results from TCRdb running MiXCR on the 5' RACE reads. The profile covers approximately 890,000 distinct CDR3 sequences, with about 12% appearing a single time and under 2% taken by the ten largest. V was pared by 6 bases and J by 2 bases, with 10 bases between. The CDR3 sequence is 12 residues long. Germline CDR1 SQVTM, CDR2 ANQGSEA. The same data also went into a second study, on yellow fever vaccine responses in identical twins.

The sequence was obtained from a woman between 18 and 29 years old in good health. The chain couples TRBV29-1 to TRBJ2-5; tentative D call: TRBD1 (5 bases). The sequencing sample was made of PBMCs. In nucleotides, the CDR3 is TGCAGCGTCCCCGACAGACAAGAGACCCAGTACTTC. Translated, it gives CSVPDRQETQYF.